This T cell receptor beta chain was sequenced for a study of T cell repertoires in cytomegalovirus infection. The CDR3 is made up of 15 amino acids. Germline CDR1 is SGHVS and CDR2 is FQNEAQ. The V gene lost 1 base and the J gene lost 9 bases, with 16 bases spanning the gap. Notes on this clonotype: Antigen: not known.

Via MiXCR, TCRdb re-called the reads, giving one row per CDR3 protein. Of fewer than 950,000 distinct CDR3 sequences in the sample, less than 35% were seen once. The sequence came from a human donor in good health (CMV status not recorded). Some clones in this sample may be carry-over from other donors' samples. This sequence joins TRBV7-8 and TRBJ2-1, with D possibly TRBD1 on 5 matching bases. Sequenced material: cultured CD8+ T cells from PBMCs, taken from culture after CMV antigen stimulation. The CDR3 spells CASSLGRGRAVEQFF. The CDR3 region has the DNA TGTGCCAGCAGCTTAGGCCGTGGCAGGGCCGTTGAGCAGTTCTTC. Using reference TRBV7-8 and TRBJ2-1 for the parts outside the CDR3, the full variable domain is GAGVSQSPRYKVAKRGQDVALRCDPISGHVSLFWYQQALGQGPEFLTYFQNEAQLDKSGLPSDRFFAERPEGSVSTLKIQRTQQEDSAVYLCASSLGRGRAVEQFFGPGTRLTVL.